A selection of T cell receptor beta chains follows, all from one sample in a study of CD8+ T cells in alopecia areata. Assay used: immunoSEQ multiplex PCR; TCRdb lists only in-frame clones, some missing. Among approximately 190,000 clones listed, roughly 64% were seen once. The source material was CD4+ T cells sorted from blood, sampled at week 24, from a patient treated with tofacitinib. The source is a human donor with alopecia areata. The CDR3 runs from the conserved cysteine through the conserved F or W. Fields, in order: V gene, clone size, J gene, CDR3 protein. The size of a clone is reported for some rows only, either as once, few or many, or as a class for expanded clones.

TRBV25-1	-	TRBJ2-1	CASSEFVAGDLSEQFF
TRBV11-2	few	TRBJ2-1	CASSLHTNNEQFF
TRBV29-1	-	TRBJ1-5	CSVEGTDDNQPQHF
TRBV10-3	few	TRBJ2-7	CAISESRYEQYF
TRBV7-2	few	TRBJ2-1	CASSLGAAEPGNEQFF
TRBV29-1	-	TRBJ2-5	CSVVGNHQETQYF
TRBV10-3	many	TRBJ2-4	CATGLAGAIIQYF
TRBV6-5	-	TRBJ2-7	CASRAGGWILGEQYF
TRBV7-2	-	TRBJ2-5	CASSIDRDSQETQYF
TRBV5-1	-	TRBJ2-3	CASSLSGSTDTQYF
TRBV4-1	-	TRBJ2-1	CASSPTGQGRTGQFF
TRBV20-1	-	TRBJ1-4	CSADIGEKLFF
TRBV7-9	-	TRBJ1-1	CASSLAEGKAFF
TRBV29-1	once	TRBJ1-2	CSVFLGYGYTF
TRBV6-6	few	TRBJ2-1	CASRPGTSAPHNEQFF
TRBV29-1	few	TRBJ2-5	CSVDGQGRQETQYF
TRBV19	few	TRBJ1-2	CASSVLIGTGANYGYTF
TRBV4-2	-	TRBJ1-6	CASSQDPPTASSYNSPLHF
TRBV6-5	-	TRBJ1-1	CASSREQNTEAFF
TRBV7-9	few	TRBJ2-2	CASSLRGSGNTGELFF
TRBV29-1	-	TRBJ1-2	CSVGHRENSYGYTF
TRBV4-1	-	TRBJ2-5	CASSQEWGGQGARETQYF
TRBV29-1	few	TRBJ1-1	CSVVQGVTEAFF
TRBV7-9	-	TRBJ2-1	CASSLEGWTWNEQFF
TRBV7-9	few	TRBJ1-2	CASRRTGQHGYTF
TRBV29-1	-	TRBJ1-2	CSVETHMSGYTF
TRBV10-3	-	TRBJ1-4	CAISVGLLGGKLFF
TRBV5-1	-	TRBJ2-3	CASSYRGTDTQYF
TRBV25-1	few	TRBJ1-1	CASSESGTIPLNTEAFF
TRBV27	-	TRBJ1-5	CASSPITGSRQPQHF
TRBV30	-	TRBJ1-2	CAGNIRRDGYTF
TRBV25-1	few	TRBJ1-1	CASSDVDNLAEAFF
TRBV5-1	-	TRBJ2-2	CASSFRRENTGELFF
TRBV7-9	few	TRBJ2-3	CASSLAPDSGTTDTQYF
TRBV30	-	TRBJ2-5	CAWRQGQETQYF
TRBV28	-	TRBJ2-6	CASLLSGANVLTF
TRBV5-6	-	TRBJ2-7	CASSFRGLASSEQYF
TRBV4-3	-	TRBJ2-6	CASSPQPPGVSGANVLTF
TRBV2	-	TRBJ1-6	CASSQGNSPLHF
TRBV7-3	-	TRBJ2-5	CASSLRPGGMETQYF
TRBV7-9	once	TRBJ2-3	CASSFIAGVSTDTQYF
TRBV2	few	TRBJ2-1	CASSDSAAFPDEQFF
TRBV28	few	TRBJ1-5	CASDKSNQPQHF
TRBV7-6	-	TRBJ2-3	CASSLEGDTQYF
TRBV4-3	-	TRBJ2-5	CASSPLPRGVQETQYF
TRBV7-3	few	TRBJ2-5	CASSLSGVEETQYF
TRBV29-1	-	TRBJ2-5	CSVAGGDTGETQYF
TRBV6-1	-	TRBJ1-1	CASSERGWGTEAFF
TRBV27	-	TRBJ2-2	CASSTLKGPNTGELFF
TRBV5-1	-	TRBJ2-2	CASSPGVFTGELFF